This T cell receptor beta chain derives from a study of early T cells in non-severe SARS-CoV-2 infection. Tagging with unique molecular identifiers was applied to individual cDNA molecules. TCRdb used MiXCR to reprocess the 5' RACE reads, holding one entry per CDR3 protein. Seen here are about 100,000 distinct CDR3 sequences, less than 15% observed once, and the top ten hold about 5.7%. The CDR3 loop spans 14 amino acids. V gave up 9 bases and J gave up 10 bases; unmatched junction bases: 14. Germline V CDR1 and CDR2: LNHDA, SQIVND (reference sequence). In this sample, this clonotype turned up a few times.

The sample was whole blood. The receptor's source is an adult who was a healthcare worker with PCR-confirmed SARS-CoV-2 infection or an uninfected control (not recorded which). The rearrangement uses TRBV19 and TRBJ2-1, with 8 bases fitting TRBD1. The CDR3 reads CASTITGQGVEQFF. The CDR3, as DNA: TGTGCCAGCACTATTACAGGACAGGGAGTCGAGCAGTTCTTC.